This T cell receptor (beta chain) was found in a study of blood T cell repertoires in COVID-19. This clone has only one observation. In the authors' workflow: For nucleated cells, counts were estimated from reference gene primer amplification. Clones were sequenced by immunoSEQ multiplex PCR, and TCRdb holds only the in-frame ones, with some missing. The V and J calls and clone size were taken over from that table, and D and trimming were inferred from the DNA. The repertoire has roughly 130,000 clones, around 83% of them found once; the top ten carry 7% to 9.5%. CDR3 length: 15 amino acids. The V gene's germline CDR1 is LGHNA and CDR2 YSLEER. The V and J ends lost 0 bases and 4 bases respectively, with 12 bases between them.

The genes are TRBV4-3 and TRBJ1-2; unclear D gene. The clonotype comes from a man aged 30 to 39 with COVID-19, enrolled during active disease. Sequencing was performed on peripheral blood. Here the CDR3 reads CASSQDAQVRYGYTF. The CDR3, as DNA: TGCGCCAGCAGCCAAGATGCCCAGGTTCGCTATGGCTACACCTTC.